Presented here are 17 T cell receptor beta chains from one specimen sequenced in a study of blood T cells in healthy people across ages. A second PCR of roughly 7 to 11 cycles used a sample-barcoded 5' primer and a J-beta primer mix. TCRdb analysed the 5' RACE reads with MiXCR anew, one entry per CDR3 protein. The sample lists 650,000 to 800,000 distinct CDR3 sequences; under 55% were seen once. Sample: blood. All receptors derive from a man in his fifties or sixties in good health.

The chain combines TRBV10-3 with TRBJ1-2, with D maybe TRBD1 (6 bases). The CDR3 contains 15 residues. Germline V lookup: CDR1 ENHRY, CDR2 SYGVKD. V was shortened by 5 bases and J by 0 bases, with 13 bases between the two germline ends. The CDR3 nucleotides are TGTGCCATCAGTCCCGACAGGCTGACTAACTATGGCTACACCTTC. It encodes CAISPDRLTNYGYTF.

The rearrangement uses TRBV27 and TRBJ1-4; possibly TRBD1 for D (5 bases). V gave up 4 bases and J gave up 5 bases, with 8 bases separating them. CDR3 length equals 13 residues. Looked up from germline, CDR1 is MNHEY and CDR2 is SMNVEV (reference sequence). CDR3 residues: CASSSRQNEKLFF. The CDR3 DNA is TGTGCCAGCAGTTCCCGACAGAATGAAAAACTGTTTTTT.

CDR3 sequence: CASGDRGNYEQYF. The CDR3 DNA follows: TGTGCCAGTGGGGACAGGGGCAACTACGAGCAGTACTTC. The V call is TRBV6-6, the J call TRBJ2-7; 10 nucleotides agree with TRBD1. The CDR3 has 13 residues. Germline values: CDR1 MNHNY, CDR2 SVGAGI (reference sequence). The V segment lost 9 bases and the J segment 3 bases; nucleotides outside the gene matches: 5.

The CDR3 loop is CASSTGQGALNEKLFF. The CDR3, as DNA: TGCGCCAGCAGCACGGGACAGGGGGCCCTAAATGAAAAACTGTTTTTT. This chain connects TRBV5-1 to TRBJ1-4; 12 nucleotides match TRBD1. Germline trimming cut 4 bases from V and 5 bases from J; bases unmatched to any gene: 6. Germline CDR1 SGHRS, CDR2 YFSETQ. The CDR3 runs 16 residues.

The chain joins TRBV20-1 to TRBJ1-5; 8 bases map to TRBD1. CDR3 length equals 14 residues. The V segment lost 6 bases and the J segment 3 bases; nucleotides outside the gene matches: 7. Germline V CDR1 and CDR2: DFQATT, SNEGSKA (reference sequence). CDR3 DNA: TGCAGTGCGCTACCGACAGGGGCCAATCAGCCCCAGCATTTT. This sequence encodes CSALPTGANQPQHF.

This clonotype was detected only a few times. This rearrangement joins TRBV7-2 to TRBJ1-5, with 9 bases aligning to TRBD1. Germline loops: CDR1 SGHTA, CDR2 FQGNSA. Trimming cost V 5 bases and J 6 bases; bases outside gene matches: 5. CDR3 length: 14 residues. In nucleotides, the CDR3 is TGTGCCAGCAGCGCGGGACAGGGTTTTCAGCCCCAGCATTTT. Translated, it gives CASSAGQGFQPQHF.

The chain couples TRBV28 to TRBJ1-4; the D is unclear. V was trimmed by 8 bases and J by 7 bases, leaving 11 bases between them. There are 12 residues in the CDR3. The germline gives CDR1 MDHEN, CDR2 SYDVKM. The DNA of the CDR3 is TGTGCCAGCCGAAGAGACGTTGAAAAACTGTTTTTT. Protein sequence: CASRRDVEKLFF.

This clonotype was seen a handful of times. The chain links TRBV12-3 or TRBV12-4 to TRBJ2-3, with 10 bases that match TRBD2. V was clipped by 2 bases and J by 4 bases; unmatched bases: 18. There are 20 residues in the CDR3. CDR3 residues: CASSLRIGLAGADYADTQYF. For the CDR3, the DNA is TGTGCCAGCAGTTTAAGGATAGGGCTAGCGGGGGCGGATTACGCAGATACGCAGTATTTT.

This chain joins TRBV7-2 and TRBJ1-2, with a possible D match to TRBD1 (6 bases). Trimming pared 7 bases from V and 4 bases from J, leaving 13 bases between. Per germline, CDR1 SGHTA and CDR2 FQGNSA. The CDR3 runs to 13 residues. Here the CDR3 DNA reads TGTGCCAGCAACATACAGGGAGGCTATGGCTACACCTTC. Encoded protein: CASNIQGGYGYTF.

This clonotype was seen many times. The rearrangement uses TRBV11-2 and TRBJ2-7, with 9 bases aligning to TRBD2. With V trimmed by 2 bases and J by 3 bases, 5 bases remained unmatched. Looked up from germline, CDR1 is SGHAT and CDR2 is FQNNGV. The CDR3 has 15 amino acids. CDR3 nucleotides: TGTGCCAGCAGCTTACTAGCGGGACAAGACTACGAGCAGTACTTC. Its translation: CASSLLAGQDYEQYF.

This clonotype was observed a few times. J is TRBJ1-2 and V is TRBV18; D gene unclear. V gave up 1 base and J gave up 8 bases, with 11 bases separating them. The germline gives CDR1 KGHSH, CDR2 LQKENI. This CDR3 contains 13 residues. CDR3 DNA sequence: TGTGCCAGCTCACCACGAGGGAGCGACGGCTACACCTTC. Its translation: CASSPRGSDGYTF.

This chain connects TRBV29-1 to TRBJ1-2, with D unresolved. The germline CDR1 and CDR2 sequences are SQVTM and ANQGSEA. Trimming stripped 4 bases from V and 4 bases from J, with 13 bases between. The CDR3 sequence is 13 residues long. CDR3 sequence reads: CSVALGLGYGYTF. Here the CDR3 DNA reads TGCAGCGTTGCCCTTGGACTGGGCTATGGCTACACCTTC.

The genes are TRBV11-1 and TRBJ2-7, with D maybe TRBD1 (6 bases). CDR3 length equals 14 residues. Germline V gene lookup returns CDR1 SGHAT and CDR2 FQDESV (reference sequence). With 4 bases removed from V and 0 bases from J, the gap between germline ends came to 10 bases. The CDR3, as DNA: TGTGCCAGCAGCTATCGACAGGTCTCCTACGAGCAGTACTTC. This gives the protein CASSYRQVSYEQYF.

This chain connects TRBV7-6 to TRBJ2-1; 11 nucleotides agree with TRBD2. Germline lookup yields CDR1 SGHVS and CDR2 FNYEAQ. The junction had 19 bases not matched to a gene; V was cut back by 4 bases and J by 8 bases. The CDR3 covers 19 residues. This chain's CDR3 is CASSSHWRVAGGERDEQFF. The CDR3 bases are TGTGCCAGCAGCTCCCATTGGAGAGTAGCGGGGGGGGAGAGGGATGAGCAGTTCTTC.

This clonotype was detected only once. The V gene is TRBV7-3, the J gene TRBJ2-2, with D possibly matching TRBD1 (6 bases). Trimming removed 6 bases from V and 8 bases from J, with 13 bases in between. CDR3 length: 13 residues. CDR1 and CDR2 (germline): SGHTA, FQGTGA. The CDR3: CASSYRVRGELFF. DNA of the CDR3: TGTGCCAGCAGTTACAGGGTGCGGGGGGAGCTGTTTTTT.

The V call is TRBV27, the J call TRBJ1-1, with D perhaps matching TRBD1 (6 bases). Germline CDR1 reads MNHEY; CDR2 reads SMNVEV (reference sequence). V lost 7 bases and J lost 1, with 19 bases in between. This CDR3 contains 16 residues. CDR3 residues: CASNPLNTGRNTEAFF. CDR3 DNA sequence: TGTGCCAGCAACCCGCTTAACACAGGGCGGAACACTGAAGCTTTCTTT.

This clonotype was recorded a few times. Here the CDR3 reads CASRKTGSGYEQYF. The CDR3 DNA sequence: TGTGCCAGCAGGAAAACAGGGTCGGGATACGAGCAGTACTTC. The chain has TRBV28 and TRBJ2-7; D is possibly TRBD1 (6 bases). The CDR3 is 14 amino acids. With 6 bases removed from V and 4 bases from J, the gap between germline ends came to 16 bases. The germline V gene has CDR1 MDHEN and CDR2 SYDVKM.